This TCR beta chain stems from a study of CD8+CD57+ T cells in acquired aplastic anemia. Looking at the study overall: Isolated CD4+ and CD8+ cells, once sorted, yielded DNA averaging about 3.2 ug.

Whoever was chosen for sequencing had shown CD8+CD57+ cell expansion by flow cytometry. As a group, the patients uniformly had severe acquired aplastic anemia. CDR3 and TCR beta VDJ profiling relied on genomic DNA as the template. TCRdb used MiXCR to reprocess the reads, holding one entry per CDR3 protein. Altogether some 150,000 distinct CDR3 sequences are present, about 54% being singletons, with the ten largest covering approximately 12%. Findings and limits, study-wide: Approximately 27 CD8+ CDR3 sequences occurred in both the patients and the controls.

Germline-derived CDR1 and CDR2 are LNHDA and SQIVND (reference sequence). The V gene lost 3 bases and the J gene lost 7 bases, with 7 bases spanning the gap. The CDR3 is 12 residues long. Comments on this clonotype: Its antigen is currently unknown.

This chain joins TRBV19 and TRBJ2-1, with no clear D. The sequenced sample consisted of sorted CD4+, CD8+, or CD8+CD57+ T cells (not recorded which) from PBMCs. The receptor comes from a human donor with aplastic anemia. The CDR3 region has the DNA TGTGCCAGTAGTATCCAAGCGAATGAGCAGTTCTTC. It yields the protein CASSIQANEQFF.